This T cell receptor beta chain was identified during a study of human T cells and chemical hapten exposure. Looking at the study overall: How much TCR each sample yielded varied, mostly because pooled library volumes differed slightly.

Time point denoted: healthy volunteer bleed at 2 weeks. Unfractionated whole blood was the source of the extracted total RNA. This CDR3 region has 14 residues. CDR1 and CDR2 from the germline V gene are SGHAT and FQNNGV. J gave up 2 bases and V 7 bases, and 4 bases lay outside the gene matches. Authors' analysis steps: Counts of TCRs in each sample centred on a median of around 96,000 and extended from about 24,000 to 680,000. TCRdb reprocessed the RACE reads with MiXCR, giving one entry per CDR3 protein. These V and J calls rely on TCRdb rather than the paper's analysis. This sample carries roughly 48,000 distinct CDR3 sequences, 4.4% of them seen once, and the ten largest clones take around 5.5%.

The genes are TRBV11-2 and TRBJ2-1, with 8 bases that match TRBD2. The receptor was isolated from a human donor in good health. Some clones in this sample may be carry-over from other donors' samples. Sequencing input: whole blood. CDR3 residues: CASTPGGPYNEQFF. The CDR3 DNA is TGTGCCAGCACTCCGGGAGGGCCCTACAATGAGCAGTTCTTC. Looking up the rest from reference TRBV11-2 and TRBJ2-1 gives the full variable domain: EAGVAQSPRYKIIEKRQSVAFWCNPISGHATLYWYQQILGQGPKLLIQFQNNGVVDDSQLPKDRFSAERLKGVDSTLKIQPAKLEDSAVYLCASTPGGPYNEQFFGPGTRLTVL.